The T cell receptor beta chain described here comes from a study of T cells in tumors after PD-1 blockade. The overall study: Mean per blood sample: 90,000 to 120,000 templates (about 24,000-270,000), 35,000 to 45,000 unique clonotypes.

The assay was immunoSEQ multiplex PCR, and TCRdb's table has in-frame clones only and misses some. The sample includes tens of thousands of clones, over 65% of them seen just once. The CDR3 consists of 12 residues. The V gene lost 8 bases and the J gene lost 4 bases, with 9 bases spanning the gap. Germline V gene sequence: CDR1 LNHDA, CDR2 SQIVND (reference sequence). The J gene is TRBJ1-5, the V gene TRBV19; D gene unclear. The sample was PBMCs, taken after anti-PD-1 treatment. This TCR was recovered from a human donor with basal cell carcinoma. DNA of the CDR3: TGTGCCAGTCGCGGGCAGAATCAGCCCCAGCATTTT. It codes for CASRGQNQPQHF.